The 25 T cell receptor beta chains in this list originate from one sample, sequenced in a study of T cells expressing NK-cell markers. After re-calling the 5' RACE reads, TCRdb lists one entry per CDR3 protein, DNA absent. The data show about 390,000 distinct CDR3 sequences, and the top ten clones hold about 10%. Source material: blood T cells: a sorted CD56 or NKG2C T cell subset, CD4+ or CD8+ T cells, or bulk PBMC T cells (not recorded which). These receptors were obtained from a woman in her fifties or sixties in good health.

The chain carries TRBV7-9 and TRBJ1-1. Per germline, CDR1 SEHNR and CDR2 FQNEAQ (reference sequence). This CDR3 has 13 amino acids. CDR3: CASSSRGRSEAFF.

V and J are TRBV7-8 and TRBJ2-1; the TRBD2 assignment by TCRdb is unverifiable without DNA. Looked up from germline, CDR1 is SGHVS and CDR2 is FQNEAQ. The CDR3 length is 16 residues. This CDR3 reads CASSPLTSGSTNEQFF. Drawing the rest from reference TRBV7-8 and TRBJ2-1, the complete variable domain is GAGVSQSPRYKVAKRGQDVALRCDPISGHVSLFWYQQALGQGPEFLTYFQNEAQLDKSGLPSDRFFAERPEGSVSTLKIQRTQQEDSAVYLCASSPLTSGSTNEQFFGPGTRLTVL.

J is TRBJ2-1 and V is TRBV18; TCRdb's D call, TRBD2, is unchecked because there is no DNA. CDR1 and CDR2 (germline): KGHSH, LQKENI. The CDR3 length is 14 residues. The CDR3 is CASSPARGNNEQFF.

The rearrangement links TRBV12-3 or TRBV12-4 to TRBJ1-3; with no DNA, the TCRdb D assignment of TRBD1 cannot be verified. This CDR3 is built from 17 residues. CDR3 region: CASILFPGGLTGNTIYF.

This chain joins TRBV20-1 and TRBJ1-1; TCRdb proposes TRBD1, but this gene call is untestable without DNA. CDR3 length equals 14 residues. Germline loops: CDR1 DFQATT, CDR2 SNEGSKA (reference sequence). CDR3: CSARGYRGPTEAFF.

This CDR3 is CASSLKADYSLSYNEQFF. The chain is built from TRBV11-2 and TRBJ2-1; there is no DNA to check the TCRdb D call of TRBD2. This CDR3 has 18 amino acids. The germline gives CDR1 SGHAT, CDR2 FQNNGV.

The chain combines TRBV24-1 with TRBJ2-7; the D call from TCRdb, TRBD2, cannot be confirmed without DNA. The V gene's germline CDR1 is KGHDR and CDR2 SFDVKD. This CDR3 is built from 16 residues. CDR3 sequence: CATSDPGLAGRDEQYF.

The chain links TRBV29-1 to TRBJ2-3. Per germline, CDR1 SQVTM and CDR2 ANQGSEA. This CDR3 contains 12 residues. The CDR3 here is CSVAVSTDTQYF.

V is TRBV5-1 and J is TRBJ2-1; absent DNA, TCRdb's TRBD1 call cannot be checked. From germline, CDR1 is SGHRS and CDR2 YFSETQ. The CDR3 contains 17 residues. The CDR3 loop is CASLPTGGIISYNEQFF.

V and J are TRBV27 and TRBJ2-1. The CDR3 is 14 amino acids. CDR1 and CDR2 (germline): MNHEY, SMNVEV (reference sequence). The CDR3 here is CASSFDKNYNEQFF.

The gene calls are TRBV30 and TRBJ2-1. From germline, CDR1 is GTSNPN and CDR2 SVGIG (reference sequence). The CDR3 contains 13 residues. This CDR3 is CAGETSSYNEQFF.

The rearrangement joins TRBV7-9 to TRBJ2-3; TCRdb calls TRBD2, which cannot be checked without DNA. CDR1 is SEHNR and CDR2 is FQNEAQ in the germline V gene (reference sequence). The CDR3 loop spans 16 amino acids. This CDR3 is CASSHAGAPPTDTQYF.

This chain links TRBV5-1 with TRBJ2-2. The CDR3 extends over 14 amino acids. Germline V lookup: CDR1 SGHRS, CDR2 YFSETQ. CDR3: CASSLDPGTGELFF.

The CDR3 sequence is CASRQIAGAQNEQFF. The chain uses TRBV14 and TRBJ2-1; TCRdb's D call, TRBD2, is unchecked because there is no DNA. The germline V gene encodes CDR1 SGHDN and CDR2 FVKESK. The CDR3 is 15 residues long.

The chain carries TRBV10-3 and TRBJ2-7. Germline V gives CDR1 ENHRY, CDR2 SYGVKD. The CDR3 spans 11 residues. CDR3 residues: CAIGSLGEQYF.

This chain joins TRBV3-1 and TRBJ1-2. Per the germline V gene, CDR1 is LGHDT and CDR2 is YNNKEL (reference sequence). CDR3 length: 15 amino acids. CDR3 region: CASSQAEGWSYGYTF.

The chain recombines TRBV6-5 with TRBJ2-2; TCRdb names TRBD1, which stays unverified in the absence of DNA. The CDR3 covers 15 residues. The germline gives CDR1 MNHEY, CDR2 SVGAGI. CDR3 protein: CASRPTGLSTGELFF.

The chain links TRBV24-1 to TRBJ2-7; the TRBD1 assignment by TCRdb is unverifiable without DNA. The CDR3 contains 13 residues. Germline values: CDR1 KGHDR, CDR2 SFDVKD. Here the CDR3 reads CATSSRGIYEQYF.

The chain joins TRBV2 to TRBJ2-3; the TCRdb D gene call, TRBD2, has no DNA to confirm it. The CDR3 runs 13 residues. Per germline, CDR1 SNHLY and CDR2 FYNNEI. The CDR3 loop reads CASKGAGGDTQYF.

The gene calls are TRBV6-7 and TRBJ2-2; the D gene TCRdb calls, TRBD1, cannot be checked with no DNA. TRBV6-7 is assigned to the ORF class and has an uncertain function. This CDR3 contains 16 residues. CDR3 residues: CASSYSGTGSLGELFF.

This chain links TRBV24-1 with TRBJ2-7; the TCRdb D gene call, TRBD1, has no DNA to confirm it. CDR1 and CDR2 from the germline V gene are KGHDR and SFDVKD. The CDR3 runs to 13 residues. The CDR3 sequence: CATSGTRFYEQYF.

The chain combines TRBV5-1 with TRBJ1-2. The CDR3 spans 15 residues. Germline CDR1 SGHRS, CDR2 YFSETQ. The CDR3 sequence is CASSLERAGTDGYTF.

The V call is TRBV7-8, the J call TRBJ2-3; TCRdb selects TRBD1, and the lack of DNA leaves this call unchecked. This CDR3 has 15 residues. Per the germline V gene, CDR1 is SGHVS and CDR2 is FQNEAQ. CDR3 region: CASSLRRGLGDTQYF.

The chain recombines TRBV12-3 or TRBV12-4 with TRBJ2-1; TCRdb indicates TRBD2, and absent DNA this call remains unverified. The CDR3 consists of 17 residues. The CDR3 sequence: CASRGRTSAYSYNEQFF.

The chain joins TRBV12-3 or TRBV12-4 to TRBJ2-1; the TCRdb D gene call, TRBD1, has no DNA to confirm it. The CDR3 has 14 amino acids. The CDR3 spells CASSPSGGRDEQFF.